Each of the 22 T cell receptor beta chains below was sequenced from the same sample in a study of blood T cell repertoires in COVID-19. The assay was immunoSEQ multiplex PCR, and TCRdb's table has in-frame clones only and misses some. The sample lists 250,000 to 300,000 clones, around four fifths occurring once. Material for sequencing was peripheral blood. These receptors were collected from a man aged 55 to 70 who had recovered from COVID-19.

The CDR3 bases are TGTGCCAGCAGCTTAGGTAGAACAGGCTACACAGATACGCAGTATTTT. Its translation is CASSLGRTGYTDTQYF. The chain combines TRBV7-2 with TRBJ2-3, with a weak D call TRBD1 (5 bases). Trimming took off 1 base at V and 2 bases at J, with 13 bases between the two ends. The CDR3 has 16 residues. CDR1 SGHTA and CDR2 FQGNSA come from the germline V gene.

Turning to this clone: This same CDR3 is encoded by further DNA sequences in the sample. The chain couples TRBV3-1 (or the pseudogene TRBV3-2) to TRBJ1-1, with D perhaps matching TRBD1 (5 bases). This CDR3 is 14 amino acids long. The V gene's germline CDR1 is LGHDT and CDR2 YNNKEL (reference sequence). V was cut by 1 base and J by 4 bases, with 10 bases left in between. In DNA form, the CDR3 reads TGTGCCAGCAGCCAAGTCCGGGGGTCCACTGAAGCTTTCTTT. Encoded protein: CASSQVRGSTEAFF.

The chain joins TRBV7-6 to TRBJ1-4; D might be TRBD1 (5 bases). The V and J ends lost 3 bases and 3 bases respectively, with 14 bases between them. The CDR3 spans 16 residues. The germline CDR1 and CDR2 sequences are SGHVS and FNYEAQ. The CDR3 sequence is CASSFGSGGPNEKLFF. The CDR3 bases are TGTGCCAGCAGCTTTGGCTCGGGGGGACCTAATGAAAAACTGTTTTTT.

V usage is TRBV2 and J usage is TRBJ2-2; TRBD1 matches 7 bases. The ends lost 5 bases at V and 5 bases at J; junction bases unmatched: 2. Germline V CDR1 and CDR2: SNHLY, FYNNEI. This CDR3 has 13 residues. DNA for the CDR3: TGTGCCAGCAGTCAACAGGGGACCGGGGAGCTGTTTTTT. It yields the protein CASSQQGTGELFF.

This clone was counted ten times or more. This sequence joins TRBV30 and TRBJ1-5; a weak D match, TRBD1 (5 bases). Trimming removed 2 bases from V and 2 bases from J, with 10 bases in between. The CDR3 is 14 residues long. Looked up from germline, CDR1 is GTSNPN and CDR2 is SVGIG (reference sequence). The CDR3 DNA reads as TGTGCCTGGAGTCGGGGGACGGGCAATCAGCCCCAGCATTTT. Encoded protein: CAWSRGTGNQPQHF.

The CDR3 nucleotides are TGTGCCAGCTCACCGAGCGGGAGGGCCTCAGATACGCAGTATTTT. This codes for CASSPSGRASDTQYF. The chain joins TRBV18 to TRBJ2-3, with 10 nucleotides matching TRBD2. The J segment lost 4 bases and the V segment lost 3 bases, leaving 4 bases of the junction unmatched. The CDR3 length is 15 residues. Germline CDR1 KGHSH, CDR2 LQKENI.

The rearrangement joins TRBV12-3 or TRBV12-4 to TRBJ1-5; D ambiguous. This CDR3 has 13 amino acids. Trimming stripped 3 bases from V and 6 bases from J, with 9 bases between. CDR3 protein: CASSFSTGQPQHF. In DNA form, the CDR3 reads TGTGCCAGCAGTTTTAGTACGGGTCAGCCCCAGCATTTT.

This clone was counted once. The chain employs TRBV6-6 and TRBJ1-2; D perhaps matches TRBD1 (5 bases). The CDR3 has 15 amino acids. Trimming cost V 2 bases and J 6 bases, with 16 bases left between them. The germline V gene encodes CDR1 MNHNY and CDR2 SVGAGI (reference sequence). The CDR3 region is CASSYGGGFVDGYTF. The CDR3 DNA reads as TGTGCCAGCAGTTACGGGGGGGGATTTGTCGATGGCTACACCTTC.

V gene TRBV6-1 combines with J gene TRBJ1-6; no firm D call. V lost 2 bases to trimming and J lost 10 bases, with 9 bases between them. The CDR3 sequence is 13 residues long. Germline V gene sequence: CDR1 MNHNS, CDR2 SASEGT. This CDR3 reads CASSEPHSSPLHF. CDR3 DNA: TGTGCCAGCAGTGAACCACATTCCTCACCCCTCCACTTT.

V and J are TRBV18 and TRBJ2-7; 8 bases are shared with TRBD1. The trim removed 4 bases at V and 7 bases at J, leaving 15 bases unmatched. The germline V gene has CDR1 KGHSH and CDR2 LQKENI. CDR3 length: 16 residues. CDR3 residues: CASSQEMTGVSGEQYF. DNA for the CDR3: TGTGCCAGCTCACAGGAGATGACAGGGGTATCGGGGGAGCAGTACTTC.

This clone was detected only once. The CDR3 region has the DNA TGTGCCAGCAGCTTGGCTAGCGGGGGGGCGCAAGAGACCCAGTACTTC. Translating it yields CASSLASGGAQETQYF. V gene TRBV7-2 combines with J gene TRBJ2-5; 12 nucleotides line up with TRBD2. The CDR3 runs 16 residues. V gave up 3 bases and J gave up 2 bases; unmatched junction bases: 4. Germline loops: CDR1 SGHTA, CDR2 FQGNSA.

This rearrangement joins TRBV19 to TRBJ1-6; 8 bases map to TRBD1. CDR3 length: 16 amino acids. The V and J ends lost 10 bases and 7 bases, in that order; junction bases with no gene match: 15. Germline V gene sequence: CDR1 LNHDA, CDR2 SQIVND (reference sequence). The CDR3: CATSKSTNRGNSPLHF. The CDR3 DNA reads TGTGCCACCTCCAAAAGTACCAACAGGGGGAATTCACCCCTCCACTTT.

This sequence joins TRBV5-4 and TRBJ2-3; tentative D call: TRBD1 (5 bases). The CDR3 extends over 16 amino acids. Between the trimmed V and J ends, which lost 6 bases and 5 bases, there was a span of 22 bases. CDR1 is SGHNT, CDR2 YYREEE, per germline (reference sequence). CDR3 bases: TGTGCCAGCAACTTCGGACCCATGGGGCAGGGAGATACGCAGTATTTT. It translates to CASNFGPMGQGDTQYF.

The chain couples TRBV7-9 to TRBJ2-2, with D perhaps TRBD1 (7 bases). The CDR3 consists of 14 residues. CDR1 is SEHNR, CDR2 FQNEAQ, per germline (reference sequence). V was trimmed by 5 bases and J by 9 bases, leaving 16 bases between them. CDR3 nucleotide sequence: TGTGCCAGCAGCCCGACAGGGACTTCCAGGGAGCTGTTTTTT. Its translation: CASSPTGTSRELFF.

The chain couples TRBV5-6 to TRBJ2-1, with D perhaps matching TRBD2 (6 bases). There are 14 residues in the CDR3. Germline V gives CDR1 SGHDT, CDR2 YYEEEE. V lost 4 bases, J lost 4 bases, and 12 bases lay in between. CDR3 sequence reads: CASSRRGQYNEQFF. The CDR3 nucleotides read TGTGCCAGCAGCCGGCGGGGCCAATACAATGAGCAGTTCTTC.

The rearrangement joins TRBV9 to TRBJ2-2, with 11 bases aligning to TRBD2. Trimming cost V 0 bases and J 3 bases; bases outside gene matches: 7. Germline values: CDR1 SGDLS, CDR2 YYNGEE. This CDR3 spans 18 amino acids. The CDR3 region is CASSVVSSGGRDTGELFF. The CDR3 DNA reads TGTGCCAGCAGCGTAGTGTCTAGCGGGGGGCGGGACACCGGGGAGCTGTTTTTT. Full variable domain (missing parts from reference TRBV9 and TRBJ2-2): DSGVTQTPKHLITATGQRVTLRCSPRSGDLSVYWYQQSLDQGLQFLIQYYNGEERAKGNILERFSAQQFPDLHSELNLSSLELGDSALYFCASSVVSSGGRDTGELFFGEGSRLTVL.

The genes are TRBV28 and TRBJ1-5; TRBD1 matches 7 bases. The CDR3 runs to 15 residues. V lost 5 bases, J lost 5 bases, and 9 bases stayed unmatched. The germline CDR1 and CDR2 sequences are MDHEN and SYDVKM. CDR3 coding DNA: TGTGCCAGCAGTCTGTGGTGGCAGGGGGATCAGCCCCAGCATTTT. Translating it yields CASSLWWQGDQPQHF.

The CDR3 protein is CASSFGVSTQYF. For the CDR3, the DNA is TGTGCCAGCAGTTTCGGTGTTTCGACCCAGTACTTC. The V gene is TRBV5-6, the J gene TRBJ2-5; D remains ambiguous. Germline values: CDR1 SGHDT, CDR2 YYEEEE. Trimming removed 5 bases from V and 7 bases from J, with 12 bases in between. This CDR3 has 12 amino acids.

This clone occurred a few times. The rearrangement joins TRBV5-1 to TRBJ1-1; D perhaps matches TRBD1 (5 bases). CDR1 and CDR2 from the germline V gene are SGHRS and YFSETQ. The CDR3 consists of 15 residues. Trimming took 4 bases from V and 3 from J, leaving 16 bases between them. The CDR3 DNA follows: TGCGCCAGCAGCCCGACAACCGGGGGTCACACTGAAGCTTTCTTT. This gives the protein CASSPTTGGHTEAFF.

The gene calls are TRBV7-9 and TRBJ1-1; D is unresolved. The CDR3 loop spans 16 amino acids. Germline CDR1 is SEHNR and CDR2 is FQNEAQ (reference sequence). Trimming left V 4 bases short and J 1 base short, with 16 bases between. The CDR3 bases are TGTGCCAGCAGCTCCTGGACGGTAGGGAGGAACACTGAAGCTTTCTTT. This translates into CASSSWTVGRNTEAFF. The entire variable domain, with the rest obtained from reference TRBV7-9 and TRBJ1-1, is as follows: DTGVSQNPRHKITKRGQNVTFRCDPISEHNRLYWYRQTLGQGPEFLTYFQNEAQLEKSRLLSDRFSAERPKGSFSTLEIQRTEQGDSAMYLCASSSWTVGRNTEAFFGQGTRLTVV.

This clone came up a few times. This sequence joins TRBV6-4 and TRBJ2-2; D is unclear. The CDR3 has 14 amino acids. Looked up from germline, CDR1 is MRHNA and CDR2 is SNTAGT. The V end lost 7 bases, the J end lost 4 bases, and 13 bases lay between the germline ends. CDR3 bases: TGTGCCAGCAAATTGACTGGAAGCACCGGGGAGCTGTTTTTT. Protein: CASKLTGSTGELFF.

This rearrangement joins TRBV7-2 to TRBJ1-5; 10 nucleotides align to TRBD1. The V and J ends lost 2 bases and 9 bases, in that order; junction bases with no gene match: 7. CDR1 is SGHTA, CDR2 FQGNSA, per germline. The CDR3 sequence is 15 residues long. The CDR3 DNA follows: TGTGCCAGCAGCTTATCCTCGGGACAGGGGACGCCCCAGCATTTT. The encoded protein is CASSLSSGQGTPQHF.